Below, 3 T cell receptor beta chains from the same sample are listed, as sequenced in a study of T cells in women clearing cervical HPV infection. Sequencing used immunoSEQ multiplex PCR; TCRdb keeps in-frame clones, though not all of them. This sample's table reports around 20,000 clones. What was sequenced was blood buffy coat. The receptors were gathered from a woman aged 18-70 years with a cervical HPV16 infection that either progressed to CIN3+ or cleared (not recorded which).

CDR3 DNA, as far as it was read: TGCGCCAGCAGTCAAAAGGACAGGGGGGCCCCTGGGGAGACC. This codes for CASSQKDRGAPGET. The whole CDR3 sequence is CASSQKDRGAPGETQYF. The J gene is TRBJ2-5, the V gene TRBV23-1; 10 nucleotides agree with TRBD1. The CDR3 end falls 3 residues outside the read, so it is completed with the germline J gene. TRBV23-1 is treated as an ORF (open reading frame) with a function not yet certain. After removal of 2 bases from V and 5 bases from J, the junction contained 11 bases not matched to a gene. This CDR3 is 17 amino acids long.

Of note for this clone: The CDR3 end lies 3 residues beyond the end of the read and is filled in from the germline J gene. J is TRBJ1-2 and V is TRBV30, with D tentatively TRBD1 (5 bases). V was clipped by 2 bases and J by 2 bases, with 12 bases between them. The germline CDR1 and CDR2 sequences are GTSNPN and SVGIG (reference sequence). This CDR3 comprises 14 residues. The CDR3 reads CAWSSQERNYGYTF. CDR3 bases read: TGTGCCTGGAGTTCACAGGAGAGGAACTATGGC.

Of note for this clone: The read ends 3 residues early relative to the CDR3; the germline J gene fills the gap. V is TRBV6-1 and J is TRBJ1-2, with D unclear. The CDR3 extends over 11 amino acids. V gave up 3 bases and J gave up 4 bases, with 3 bases separating them. Germline V lookup: CDR1 MNHNS, CDR2 SASEGT. CDR3 sequence: CASSDIYGYTF. The part of the CDR3 DNA that was read is TGTGCCAGCAGTGACATCTATGGC.